Listed here are 17 T cell receptor beta chains from one sample, sequenced in a study of cytomegalovirus exposure and HLA in healthy donors. The PCR ran on 60 Vbeta and 13 Jbeta primers. Assay used: immunoSEQ multiplex PCR; TCRdb lists only in-frame clones, some missing. The sample lists 120,000 or so clones, approximately 80% seen once, with over 2% in the top ten. Material: PBMCs. The receptors come from a man aged 25-40 years in good health and CMV-seronegative.

This chain joins TRBV19 and TRBJ1-1, with 11 bases fitting TRBD1. Germline V gives CDR1 LNHDA, CDR2 SQIVND (reference sequence). J lost 4 bases, V lost 3 bases, and 1 base had no gene match. The CDR3 runs to 14 residues. In nucleotides, the CDR3 is TGTGCCAGTAGTATGGGACAGGGGGGCACTGAAGCTTTCTTT. Its protein is CASSMGQGGTEAFF.

This clone appeared a few times. The chain uses TRBV15 and TRBJ2-1; possible D gene TRBD2, 6 bases. The CDR3 has 15 residues. Germline V gene data show CDR1 as LNHNV and CDR2 as YYDKDF (reference sequence). Trimming took off 3 bases at V and 6 bases at J, with 15 bases between the two ends. The CDR3 region is CATSRLLEGANEQFF. For the CDR3, the DNA is TGTGCCACCAGCAGGCTTCTGGAGGGAGCCAATGAGCAGTTCTTC.

This sequence joins TRBV27 and TRBJ2-7, with D possibly matching TRBD2 (6 bases). The CDR3 loop spans 13 amino acids. Trimming cost V 6 bases and J 0 bases, with 9 bases left between them. CDR1 is MNHEY and CDR2 is SMNVEV in the germline V gene (reference sequence). CDR3: CASSGSSSYEQYF. As DNA, the CDR3 is TGTGCCAGCAGCGGGAGTAGCTCCTACGAGCAGTACTTC.

The chain carries TRBV6-5 and TRBJ2-7; maybe TRBD2 (5 bases). The ends were cut back, 2 bases at V and 5 bases at J, with 7 bases in the middle. This CDR3 region has 12 residues. Germline CDR1 and CDR2: MNHEY and SVGAGI. CDR3 sequence reads: CASSYPGNEQYF. CDR3 bases: TGTGCCAGCAGTTACCCGGGAAACGAGCAGTACTTC.

The gene calls are TRBV30 and TRBJ2-5; TRBD2 matches at 9 bases. In germline, CDR1 is GTSNPN, CDR2 SVGIG (reference sequence). The CDR3 spans 15 residues. V gave up 0 bases and J gave up 6 bases; unmatched junction bases: 8. DNA of the CDR3: TGTGCCTGGAGTGTCGGACTAGCGTCCCCGAAGACCCAGTACTTC. This encodes CAWSVGLASPKTQYF.

The J gene is TRBJ1-2, the V gene TRBV2; TRBD1 agrees at 11 bases. The CDR3 extends over 15 amino acids. Germline-derived CDR1 and CDR2 are SNHLY and FYNNEI. Trimming removed 6 bases from V and 8 bases from J; junction bases left unmatched: 11. The chain's CDR3 is CASRGGFGTGGGYTF. CDR3 sequence (DNA): TGTGCCAGCAGGGGTGGTTTCGGGACAGGGGGAGGCTACACCTTC.

The J gene is TRBJ2-7, the V gene TRBV11-2; perhaps TRBD1 as D (5 bases). Germline V gives CDR1 SGHAT, CDR2 FQNNGV. This CDR3 spans 15 amino acids. V lost 3 bases, J lost 5 bases, and 17 bases lay in between. CDR3 in amino acids: CASSFQGQGANEQYF. Written as DNA, the CDR3 is TGTGCCAGCAGCTTCCAAGGTCAGGGCGCAAACGAGCAGTACTTC. The complete variable domain, with remaining parts taken from reference TRBV11-2 and TRBJ2-7, reads EAGVAQSPRYKIIEKRQSVAFWCNPISGHATLYWYQQILGQGPKLLIQFQNNGVVDDSQLPKDRFSAERLKGVDSTLKIQPAKLEDSAVYLCASSFQGQGANEQYFGPGTRLTVT.

V usage is TRBV18 and J usage is TRBJ2-3; D may be TRBD2 (5 bases). This CDR3 spans 14 amino acids. The V gene lost 3 bases and the J gene lost 6 bases, with 13 bases spanning the gap. In germline, CDR1 is KGHSH, CDR2 LQKENI. CDR3 loop: CASSPRTDSDTQYF. In nucleotides, the CDR3 is TGTGCCAGCTCACCGCGGACGGACTCTGATACGCAGTATTTT.

The rearrangement uses TRBV28 and TRBJ1-5; a weak D match, TRBD1 (6 bases). Germline CDR1 reads MDHEN; CDR2 reads SYDVKM. The CDR3 contains 14 residues. Trimming left V 8 bases short and J 3 bases short, with 14 bases between. The CDR3 nucleotides read TGTGCCAGCGGTTCGACAGGTGCCAATCAGCCCCAGCATTTT. Translating gives CASGSTGANQPQHF.

This chain joins TRBV18 and TRBJ2-7; 7 bases are shared with TRBD1. CDR1 KGHSH and CDR2 LQKENI come from the germline V gene. CDR3 length: 14 residues. With V trimmed by 0 bases and J by 3 bases, 2 bases remained unmatched. The CDR3: CASSPPGQHYEQYF. The CDR3 DNA sequence: TGTGCCAGCTCACCACCGGGACAGCACTACGAGCAGTACTTC.

The V and J genes are TRBV9 and TRBJ1-4; possibly TRBD1 for D (5 bases). The V gene's germline CDR1 is SGDLS and CDR2 YYNGEE. Trimming shortened V by 4 bases and J by 12 bases, and 16 bases separated the two germline ends. CDR3 length: 13 residues. For the CDR3, the DNA is TGTGCCAGCAGCCCCGCGGGGGTGGAGGAACTGTTTTTT. Translating it yields CASSPAGVEELFF.

The J gene is TRBJ2-1, the V gene TRBV2; 7 bases fit TRBD2. V shed 0 bases and J 4 bases; nucleotides not matched to a gene: 12. CDR3 length equals 18 residues. Per the germline V gene, CDR1 is SNHLY and CDR2 is FYNNEI. DNA of the CDR3: TGTGCCAGCAGTGAAGCGCTTCCGGGACTACTTAATTACAATGAGCAGTTCTTC. Encoded protein: CASSEALPGLLNYNEQFF.

The rearrangement joins TRBV14 to TRBJ2-7, with D possibly matching TRBD1 (6 bases). Trimming stripped 1 base from V and 3 bases from J, with 19 bases between. This CDR3 spans 17 amino acids. Germline CDR1 reads SGHDN; CDR2 reads FVKESK. The CDR3 DNA follows: TGTGCCAGCAGCCAAGGACCGGGACAAGAGAACGTCTACGAGCAGTACTTC. This translates into CASSQGPGQENVYEQYF. The full variable domain, in which reference TRBV14 and TRBJ2-7 provide the parts outside the CDR3, is EAGVTQFPSHSVIEKGQTVTLRCDPISGHDNLYWYRRVMGKEIKFLLHFVKESKQDESGMPNNRFLAERTGGTYSTLKVQPAELEDSGVYFCASSQGPGQENVYEQYFGPGTRLTVT.

This clone was observed a few times. V gene TRBV6-1 combines with J gene TRBJ1-1; D ambiguous. CDR1 and CDR2 (germline): MNHNS, SASEGT. Trimming took 7 bases from V and 6 from J, leaving 15 bases between them. The CDR3 extends over 13 amino acids. The CDR3 region is CASISGLVPEAFF. The CDR3 coding sequence is TGTGCCAGCATATCCGGACTGGTCCCTGAAGCTTTCTTT.

This chain connects TRBV5-8 to TRBJ1-1; D gene ambiguous. The germline V and J ends were trimmed by 1 base and 1 base, with 8 bases remaining between them. There are 14 residues in the CDR3. The germline V gene has CDR1 SGHTS and CDR2 YDEGEE. CDR3 in amino acids: CASSLWQWNTEAFF. The CDR3 DNA follows: TGTGCCAGCAGCTTGTGGCAGTGGAACACTGAAGCTTTCTTT. Using reference TRBV5-8 and TRBJ1-1 for the parts outside the CDR3, the full variable domain is EAGVTQSPTHLIKTRGQQATLRCSPISGHTSVYWYQQALGLGLQFLLWYDEGEERNRGNFPPRFSGRQFPNYSSELNVNALELEDSALYLCASSLWQWNTEAFFGQGTRLTVV.

The V call is TRBV11-3, the J call TRBJ2-7, with D possibly matching TRBD1 (6 bases). Germline loops: CDR1 SGHNT, CDR2 YENEEA. The CDR3 has 12 residues. Trimming took off 5 bases at V and 8 bases at J, with 13 bases between the two ends. The CDR3: CASSHDRIQQYF. CDR3 sequence (DNA): TGTGCCAGCAGCCACGACAGGATCCAGCAGTACTTC.

This clone showed up just a few times. The V gene is TRBV25-1, the J gene TRBJ2-5; a weak D match, TRBD2 (6 bases). Germline V gene data show CDR1 as MGHDK and CDR2 as SYGVNS. The CDR3 extends over 15 amino acids. With 2 bases removed from V and 5 bases from J, the gap between germline ends came to 15 bases. CDR3 bases: TGTGCCAGCAGTGAAGGGCGGGGTTTTGATGAGACCCAGTACTTC. It specifies CASSEGRGFDETQYF.